The T cell receptor (beta chain) described here comes from a study of vaccination and CD4 T cells after COVID-19. At the level of the study: Samples after vaccination came a median roughly ten weeks past dose two, ranging 14 to 241. Broader study findings: Median approximately 90% of reactive clones detected in convalescent patients emerged only post-vaccination.

The V gene's germline CDR1 is MGHRA and CDR2 YSYEKL. V gave up 0 bases and J gave up 0 bases, with 9 bases separating them. The CDR3 spans 16 residues. Points on this clonotype: Antigen unknown.

Time point noted: late sampling 161 to 241 days after vaccination in a few convalescent patients. Using its own MiXCR run on the PCR reads, TCRdb lists one record per CDR3 protein. The sample holds more than 35,000 distinct CDR3 sequences, 36% seen once. The clonotype was recovered from a human donor who had recovered from COVID-19. The sample consisted of CD4+ T cells from blood, taken about 7 months after SARS-CoV-2 vaccination. The genes are TRBV4-1 and TRBJ1-5; no reliable D call. The CDR3 is CASSQESGHSNQPQHF. The CDR3, as DNA: TGCGCCAGCAGCCAAGAATCCGGCCATAGCAATCAGCCCCAGCATTTT.